The clone carrying this T cell receptor (beta chain) appeared a few times. Its specificity is not known. Gene names are mouse gene names. Read coverage stops 4 residues before the CDR3 terminus; the germline J gene supplies the remainder. Extracted RNA was reverse transcribed into cDNA, the sequencing template. Libraries were prepared by immunoSEQ multiplex PCR; TCRdb keeps only in-frame clonotypes and omits some of them. The sample has around 110,000 clones, none seen only once. This specimen comes from a study of CD8+ T cells in alopecia areata. On the study more broadly: Female C3H/HeJ mice aged roughly 6-11 weeks received skin from spontaneously alopecic C3H/HeJ graft donors aged roughly 6-13 months. The study's findings and limits: It was lesional scalp, especially alopecia totalis/universalis, that showed higher clonality than normal scalp.

CDR3 length: 13 residues. Per the germline V gene, CDR1 is SNHLY and CDR2 is FYNGKV (reference sequence). The chain links TRBV3 to TRBJ2-1; 7 bases match TRBD1. The specimen was lesional skin. The receptor was isolated from a C3H/HeJ mouse with alopecia areata. MHC haplotype: H2-k. CDR3 residues: CASSLTGEAEQFF. CDR3 bases read: TGTGCCAGCAGCTTAACAGGGGAGGCT.